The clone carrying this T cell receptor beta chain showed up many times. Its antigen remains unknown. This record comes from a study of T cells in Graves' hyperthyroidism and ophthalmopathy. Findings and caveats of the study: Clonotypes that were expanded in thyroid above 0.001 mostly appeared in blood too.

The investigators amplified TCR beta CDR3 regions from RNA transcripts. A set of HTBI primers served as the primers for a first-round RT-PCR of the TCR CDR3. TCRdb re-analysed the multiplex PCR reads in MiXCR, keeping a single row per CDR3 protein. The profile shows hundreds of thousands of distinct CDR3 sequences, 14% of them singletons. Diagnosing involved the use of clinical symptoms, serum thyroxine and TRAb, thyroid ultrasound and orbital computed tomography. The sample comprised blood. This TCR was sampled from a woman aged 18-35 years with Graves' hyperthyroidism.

CDR3 nucleotides: TGTGCCAGCAGTCTGGGGGACGGGGGGAACACTGAAGCTTTCTTT. It codes for CASSLGDGGNTEAFF. V gene TRBV27 combines with J gene TRBJ1-1; D may be TRBD1 (5 bases). The CDR3 has 15 amino acids. Germline lookup yields CDR1 MNHEY and CDR2 SMNVEV (reference sequence). V lost 5 bases to trimming and J lost 1 base, with 14 bases between them.